This T cell receptor beta chain was observed in a study of cytomegalovirus exposure and HLA in healthy donors (dated by TCRdb to 2016 to 2017). Background for the entire study: An earlier analysis of some 620 of the donors reported 276 Gb of sequence data and approximately 120 million unique TCR beta sequences obtained from about 170 million T cells. Because of strong linkage in the cohort, 5 or 6 DR-DQ haplotypes were treated as single units for association and clustering. The study was designed to test whether signatures of past pathogen exposure could be identified by cataloging public T cell receptors. The later analysis used no new phenotypic data to find candidate immune exposures, relying instead on TCR beta sequences and their occurrence across donors. To decide whether each TCR beta V gene segment behaved as functional or pseudogenic, an earlier analysis of some 570 of the donors relied on high-throughput TCR beta sequencing. A later analysis re-analyzed previously published TCR beta repertoires from approximately 670 donors and added high-resolution HLA genotyping to study TCR occurrence patterns. The genetic ancestry cluster associated with self-reported Caucasian donors included roughly 84% of the roughly 400 genotyped donors. All discovery cohort repertoires had been generated on a single sequencing platform. The number of typed donors differed by locus: about 620-630 for A, B, C, DRB1 and DQB1; about 520 for DQA1; over 600 for DPA1; and about 450 for DPB1. Across approximately 400 genotyped donors of the cohort, an average of about 200,000 unique TCR beta nucleotide sequences per donor were sequenced, and roughly 20% of those sequences were non-productive. Besides the first cohort of around 670 subjects, a separate validation cohort made up of 90 to 150 different subjects was used. An early release that covered roughly 600 HLA-typed donors contained 300 to 350 gigabases of sequencing data and around 85 million unique TCR sequences. The T cell repertoires of some 670 subjects were profiled by immunosequencing and related to cytomegalovirus serostatus. The study combined high-throughput TCR immunosequencing, statistical association of individual TCRs with disease status, and machine learning to predict cytomegalovirus infection status. A later genetic analysis used genome-wide SNP genotypes for about 60% of the roughly 700 donors, treating that subset as a discovery cohort. Donor age, sex, ethnicity and CMV serostatus were compiled together with the repertoire data. HLA typing included class I and class II loci at four-digit resolution.

Beyond this particular receptor, the publication reports: In the study, about 150 TCR beta chains were listed as associated with cytomegalovirus. Correlated functional status among segregating V segments might reflect linkage disequilibrium, but an unknown experimental factor could not be ruled out. Because counts were too low, around 18 rarely observed V segments, including chromosome 9 orphons, were left out of the earlier analysis of about 620 of the donors. In a later analysis, HLA-associated TCR beta chains showed more clonal expansion and lower generation probabilities than non-associated chains that were equally common. Some IMGT-functional V segments, including TRBV6-2 and TRBV6-3, could not be told apart with the 87-base-pair reads, so those segments were excluded. The classifier was reported to diagnose cytomegalovirus status with high specificity and sensitivity in both the original and validation cohorts. According to a later analysis, most CMV-associated TCR beta chains appeared to be HLA-restricted, and the HLA associations seemed to be driven largely by CMV exposure. Across donors, most TCR sequences were observed very rarely, whereas some public TCRs were present in many individuals. The cohort was sequenced for TCR beta chains only, and without alpha or paired-chain data the features that could be detected were limited. A further reported finding was that TCR beta sequences accurately predicted the HLA-A and HLA-B alleles for most subjects in the first cohort. In vitro tests confirmed that a few of the cytomegalovirus-associated TCR beta chains recognize cytomegalovirus antigens. It was suggested by the authors that the approach could potentially be generalized to other disease states and immunological phenotypes. For the cohort, immune exposure information was limited to CMV serostatus. According to a later analysis, parvovirus B19, influenza, CMV and Epstein-Barr virus appeared linked to several top co-occurrence clusters. A cluster of highly shared sequence variants was judged likely to represent a technical artifact of the sequencing pipeline. In a later analysis, over 15,000 TCR beta sequences were associated with specific HLA alleles at a false discovery rate of 0.05. Presence/absence analyses assumed roughly uniform sequencing depth across donors, an assumption that may not hold. A later genetic analysis reported fewer N-insertions in productive TCRs among donors in an Asian-associated ancestry cluster than the roughly 690-donor mean. When HLA alleles, especially DR and DQ, strongly co-occurred, attributing TCR associations to individual alleles was difficult. In a later genetic analysis, a missense DCLRE1C variant was associated with V-gene and J-gene trimming of TCR beta chains, and the association was replicated in an independent cohort. In a later analysis, the rate of TCR association differed among HLA loci, with DRB1 alleles having the most associated TCRs and HLA-C alleles having the fewest. HLA typing was unavailable for some donors at each locus, so association tests used only the typed subset. In an earlier analysis of around 600 of the donors, most TCR beta V segments appeared in productive rearrangements about 87% or about 30% of the time, broadly matching IMGT annotations.

The cohort comprised some 730 healthy bone marrow donors. All cohort members were sampled while nominally healthy, although unrecorded immune exposures were likely present. The donor tested CMV seronegative, placing the donor among the 350 to 400 seronegative members of the cohort. A peripheral blood sample was collected from each donor, and TCR beta sequencing was performed on peripheral blood mononuclear cells. The Qiagen DNeasy Blood Extraction Kit was used to extract genomic DNA from the blood cell samples. Note on this clone: The clone's antigen remains unknown.

Receptor amplification or capture employed the immunoSEQ multiplex PCR assay. A mixture of 60 forward primers for TCR Vbeta segments and 13 reverse primers for TCR Jbeta segments was used in the multiplex PCR. The CDR3 region of rearranged TCR beta genes was amplified from genomic DNA by a multiplex PCR assay. Amplified TCR beta libraries were sequenced as 87-base-pair reads on the Illumina HiSeq System. The original pipeline was this. A later analysis counted about 80 million unique TCR beta chains across the 666 repertoires, and around 9.9 million of these chains were shared by at least two donors. Raw reads were error-corrected and collapsed into unique sequences with a nearest-neighbor algorithm that merged closely related sequences to remove PCR and sequencing errors. V, D and J gene segments were assigned by aligning CDR3 sequences to IMGT reference sequences. Each retained sequence needed at least a six-nucleotide match to both a V gene segment and a J gene segment. A rearrangement counted as productive if the CDR3 had no stop codons and remained in frame with V and J, and every other rearrangement counted as non-productive. CDR3 was defined by IMGT convention, running from the second conserved V-encoded cysteine to the conserved J-encoded phenylalanine. Sequences without an unambiguous match to a single V gene segment were excluded from the earlier analysis of 500 to 700 of the donors. In an earlier analysis of several hundred of the donors, V segments were called functional above 56.7% productive rearrangements and were called segregating when the between-donor standard deviation exceeded 5%. A statistical classification framework was built for diagnosing cytomegalovirus status from the catalog of TCR beta chain sequences. In a later analysis, TCR nucleotide sequences were compared against IMGT/GENE-DB human TR gene sequences so that V and J genes could be assigned. In a later analysis, CDR3 sequences and most-parsimonious VDJ recombination scenarios were assigned using the TCRdist pipeline. In a later analysis, every TCR beta chain was defined by the combination of its CDR3 amino acid sequence and its V-gene family, and reads without a unique V-gene family were dropped. To address suspected cross-contamination and a sequencing artifact, a later analysis removed over 500 highly shared, low-generation-probability nucleotide sequences. A later analysis calculated a clonal expansion index for each public chain from normalized within-repertoire ranks of inferred template counts. In a later analysis, generation probabilities were computed using a VDJ recombination model fitted to out-of-frame rearrangements, and the results were checked against IGoR. A later analysis scored TCR-TCR, TCR-HLA and TCR-CMV co-occurrence with hypergeometric tests, applying a repertoire-size bias correction to TCR pairs. To estimate false discovery rates, a later analysis permuted the HLA or CMV assignments 20 times. In a later analysis, co-occurring TCRs were grouped using DBSCAN, with TCRdist sequence similarity added in when clustering inside HLA-allele-positive subsets. Co-occurrence clustering excluded repertoires with fewer than 30,000 or more than 120,000 public chains, plus five with anomalous nucleotide sharing. TCRdb took this table from immuneACCESS and kept in-frame rearrangements with V and J called. Such tables lack part of the clones; where checked against another copy, unresolved V genes explain under half of the gap, and the rest is unexplained. V and J calls and clone size follow that table, whereas D and trimming were derived from the DNA. The table kept for this sample lists about 140,000 clones. Less than 3.5% of the sample comes from the top ten.

Sequences SGHKS (CDR1) and YYEKEE (CDR2) are obtained from the germline V gene (reference sequence). V is pruned by 3 bases and J by 4 bases, leaving 4 bases of the junction without a gene match. The CDR3 runs 14 residues from the cysteine to the phenylalanine. The kept DNA is CDR3 alone, 42 bases in frame from the first base. This sequence uses TRBV5-5 and TRBJ1-5; 7 bases in between match TRBD1. This clonotype was obtained from a middle-aged man in good health and CMV-seronegative. Sequencing was performed on PBMCs. The CDR3 here reads CASSSGTANQPQHF. The sequence in DNA is TGTGCCAGCAGCTCCGGGACAGCAAATCAGCCCCAGCATTTT.